This TCR beta chain derives from a study of T cell responses to AZD1222 COVID-19 vaccine (dated by TCRdb to 2020 to 2022). Regarding the research as a whole: A total of 233 trial participants underwent TCR sequencing, of whom about 210 received two doses of AZD1222 and 26 received two doses of the MenACWY control vaccine. Trial participants were enrolled by age into 18-55, 56-69 and 70-plus year subgroups, with roughly 160, 29 and 62 TCR-sequenced participants respectively.

This specimen's time point label, interpreted: about 28 days (+/-7) after the second vaccine dose. Because spike-specific TCR depth and breadth did not differ between the two schedules, AZD1222 recipients who got a second dose at roughly 4 weeks were pooled with those who got a second dose at roughly 12 weeks. The vaccinee samples were drawn from two UK trials, COV001 and COV002, one of which was a single-blind randomized controlled phase 2/3 trial testing AZD1222 (ChAdOx1 nCoV-19) in healthy adults. Trial participant PBMC samples were collected at day 0 and day 28 after the second dose for TCRbeta chain sequencing. Spanning cysteine to phenylalanine, the CDR3 consists of 16 amino acids. The entry retains the CDR3 DNA only, 48 bases that are in frame from base 1. According to the germline V gene (reference sequence), CDR1 reads PRHDT and CDR2 reads FYEKMQ. V loses 0 bases at its end and J loses 6 bases; junction bases beyond the gene matches: 7.

The CDR3 regions of human TCRbeta chains were analyzed by immunosequencing. The original methods were these. Repertoire TCRs were matched against a reference library of SARS-CoV-2-specific TCRs generated with the MIRA antigen-specificity platform. Breadth was defined as the fraction of unique TCRs that were SARS-CoV-2-associated. Depth was defined as the fraction of total T cells that were SARS-CoV-2-associated. Using the MIRA data, each spike-specific TCR was mapped to the spike region that the TCR reacts to and placed in a CD4 or CD8 class. Log10-transformed breadth and depth values were compared by one-way ANOVA with Sidak's multiple comparisons tests. This is the immuneACCESS table as TCRdb keeps it, with only in-frame sequences that have V and J called. A part of the clones is gone; compared with another copy, unresolved V genes explain less than half, and the rest is unexplained. V, J and clone size reflect that table, while D and trimming were determined from the DNA. This sample holds some 100,000 clones; around 87% were observed only once. 9.5% to 13% of the sample belongs to the ten largest clones.

About this clone: There is no known antigen for this receptor. No clone much larger than this one lies a single base away; base qualities are absent.

Findings and caveats that apply to the study as a whole: Because no day 14 peak-response samples were available, repertoires were characterized only after the peak T cell response. Vaccine-associated CD4 TCRs spanned the whole spike protein, with dominant responses in regions 160-218 and 743-854. Conclusions about previously exposed vaccinees are limited because only six or seven AZD1222 recipients were SARS-CoV-2 seropositive at baseline. Participants were mostly white British, with more females than males. The authors suggested clonal diversity may have been underestimated. Epitopes outside the regions mutated in the B.1.351 and B.1.1.7 variants were reportedly recognized by nearly half of the unique spike-specific TCRs. The 56-69-year group was small, and its depth increase did not reach significance, likely because of low power. After two AZD1222 doses, both the breadth and the depth of spike-specific TCRs were significantly higher than at day 0 and than in MenACWY recipients.

Sequences were derived from peripheral blood, sampled 28 days after the second AZD1222 dose. This sequence uses TRBV13 and TRBJ2-2; the junction holds 7 bases that match TRBD2. This TCR derives from an adult who received the AZD1222 COVID-19 vaccine. The nucleotide sequence reads TGTGCCAGCAGCTTAGGCAGCGAGGGAGGGGCCGGGGAGCTGTTTTTT. The encoded protein is CASSLGSEGGAGELFF. Where the CDR3 stops, the reference TRBV13 and TRBJ2-2 genes take over; the full variable domain is AAGVIQSPRHLIKEKRETATLKCYPIPRHDTVYWYQQGPGQDPQFLISFYEKMQSDKGSIPDRFSAQQFSDYHSELNMSSLELGDSALYFCASSLGSEGGAGELFFGEGSRLTVL.